The clone carrying this T cell receptor (beta chain) has ten or more counts. Its antigen is undetermined. Each 10 ml fresh peripheral blood draw supplied the PBMCs. The TCR beta CDR3 regions underwent amplification using RNA transcripts as the source. HTBI primers were the set used in a first-round RT-PCR of the TCR CDR3. TCRdb redid the calling of the multiplex PCR reads with MiXCR, one entry per CDR3 protein. The repertoire has around 480,000 distinct CDR3 sequences, approximately 14% of them found once; the top ten carry around 17%. The sample is drawn from a study of T cells in Graves' hyperthyroidism and ophthalmopathy. General study results and limits: Blood also contained most expanded thyroid clonotypes above 0.001. By a 13 V-J model, ophthalmopathy was set apart from stable hyperthyroidism.

This TCR was recovered from a woman under 30 with Graves' hyperthyroidism. Sequencing was done on a sample of blood.

For the CDR3, the DNA is TGTGCCTGGAGCAACGGACTAGCGGGGGTGAATGAGCAGTTCTTC. This translates into CAWSNGLAGVNEQFF. V usage is TRBV30 and J usage is TRBJ2-1; 13 nucleotides match TRBD2. CDR1 is GTSNPN, CDR2 SVGIG, per germline (reference sequence). The ends lost 3 bases at V and 7 bases at J; junction bases unmatched: 6. CDR3 length: 15 residues.